This TCR beta chain was found in a study of shared clonotypes between healthy human individuals. A word on this clone: What it binds is unknown.

The CDR3 has 12 residues. V was clipped by 5 bases and J by 7 bases, with 11 bases between them. Germline CDR1 reads MNHNS; CDR2 reads SASEGT. Clones were sequenced by immunoSEQ multiplex PCR, and TCRdb holds only the in-frame ones, with some missing. In the table there are approximately 980,000 clones, roughly 72% of which are singletons. General study points: Non-shared clonotypes were found to have lower generation probabilities than the clonotypes that were shared by all four of the sorted-subset donors. Relative to memory subsets, naive subsets generally showed larger estimated richness.

V is TRBV6-1 and J is TRBJ1-2; D gene unclear. The sequenced sample consisted of memory CD4+ T cells sorted from blood. Subset specified: CD45RA-negative fraction. The TCR was taken from a man aged 18-30 years in good health. This chain's CDR3 is CASSQRVTGYTF. The CDR3 nucleotides read TGTGCCAGCAGTCAAAGGGTAACTGGCTACACCTTC.